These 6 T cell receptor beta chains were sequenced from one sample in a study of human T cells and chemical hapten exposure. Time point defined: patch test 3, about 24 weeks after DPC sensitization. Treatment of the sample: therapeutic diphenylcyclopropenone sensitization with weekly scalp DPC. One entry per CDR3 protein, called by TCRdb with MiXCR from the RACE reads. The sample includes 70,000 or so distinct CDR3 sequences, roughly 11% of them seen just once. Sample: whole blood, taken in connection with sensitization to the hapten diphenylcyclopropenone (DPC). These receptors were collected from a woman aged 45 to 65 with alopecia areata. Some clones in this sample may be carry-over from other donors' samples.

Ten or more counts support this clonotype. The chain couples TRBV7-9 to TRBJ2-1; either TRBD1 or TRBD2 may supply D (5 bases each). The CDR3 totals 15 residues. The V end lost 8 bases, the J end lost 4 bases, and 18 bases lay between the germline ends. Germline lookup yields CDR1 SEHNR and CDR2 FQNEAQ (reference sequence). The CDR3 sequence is CASGHRDAKYNEQFF. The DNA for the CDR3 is TGTGCCAGCGGTCACCGGGACGCCAAATACAATGAGCAGTTCTTC.

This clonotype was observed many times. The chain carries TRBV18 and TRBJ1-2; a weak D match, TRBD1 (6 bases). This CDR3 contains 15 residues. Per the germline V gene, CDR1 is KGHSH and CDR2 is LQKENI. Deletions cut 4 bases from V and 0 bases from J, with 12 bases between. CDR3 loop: CASSLTGEPNYGYTF. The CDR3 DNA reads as TGTGCCAGCTCACTGACAGGAGAGCCTAACTATGGCTACACCTTC.

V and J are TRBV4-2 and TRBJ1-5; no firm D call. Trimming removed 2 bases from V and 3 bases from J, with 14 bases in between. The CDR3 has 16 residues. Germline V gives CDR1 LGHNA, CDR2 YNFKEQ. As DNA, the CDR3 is TGTGCCAGCAGCCAATCCGGCCGCGGAGACAATCAGCCCCAGCATTTT. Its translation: CASSQSGRGDNQPQHF.

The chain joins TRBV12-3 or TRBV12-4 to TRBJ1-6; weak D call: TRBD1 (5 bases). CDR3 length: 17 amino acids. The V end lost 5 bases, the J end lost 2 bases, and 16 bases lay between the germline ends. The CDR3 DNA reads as TGTGCCAGCAGTAGGGGCCAGGGAAGCGCCTATAATTCACCCCTCCACTTT. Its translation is CASSRGQGSAYNSPLHF.

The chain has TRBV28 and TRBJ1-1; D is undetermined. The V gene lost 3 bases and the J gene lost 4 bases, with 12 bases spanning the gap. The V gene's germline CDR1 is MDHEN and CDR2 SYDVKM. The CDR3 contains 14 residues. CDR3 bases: TGTGCCAGCAGTTTTTCTCGGCGGAGCACTGAAGCTTTCTTT. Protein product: CASSFSRRSTEAFF.

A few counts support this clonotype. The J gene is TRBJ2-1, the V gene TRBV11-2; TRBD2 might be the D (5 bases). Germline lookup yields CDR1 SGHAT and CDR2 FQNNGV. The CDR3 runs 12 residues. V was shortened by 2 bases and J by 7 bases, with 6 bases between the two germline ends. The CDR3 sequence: CASSLWENEQFF. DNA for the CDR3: TGTGCCAGCAGCTTATGGGAGAATGAGCAGTTCTTC.